This TCR beta chain was identified in a study of beta chain features in type 1 diabetes. Study results and limitations: For patients, the naive, central memory and Treg TCRB repertoires appeared more alike than for healthy donors.

The V gene lost 2 bases and the J gene lost 6 bases, with 11 bases spanning the gap. This CDR3 is 14 amino acids long. Germline CDR1 and CDR2: ENHRY and SYGVKD. This clone was seen a few times. Its specificity is not known. One heparinised blood draw, averaging about 116 mL, came from each donor. Reverse transcription of all isolated RNA meant that expressed TCRB transcripts were sequenced. Here immunoSEQ multiplex PCR was the method, and the copy in TCRdb shows in-frame clones only, minus some. Of 160,000 or so clones in the sample, around 10% were seen once. This clonotype was obtained from a man younger than 35 in good health. The chain carries TRBV10-3 and TRBJ2-1; the D is unclear. Specimen: central memory CD4+ T cells from blood. CDR3 in amino acids: CAISEVLPGNEQFF. CDR3 DNA sequence: TGTGCCATCAGTGAGGTCCTACCGGGCAATGAGCAGTTCTTC.